What follows describes a single TCR beta chain. Antigen specificity is unknown. cDNA synthesis used the whole RNA isolate, giving expressed TCRB sequences. The protocol was immunoSEQ multiplex PCR, while the TCRdb copy is restricted to in-frame clones and leaves out a portion. The profile shows under 200,000 clones, 7.5% to 9.5% of them singletons. Sampling consisted of one heparinised blood draw per donor, averaging around 100 mL. This sample is part of a study of beta chain features in type 1 diabetes. Overall study: Cell yields, age and gender were similar between patients and healthy donors.

Study findings and constraints: Among patients with Type 1 diabetes, TCRB CDR3s were moderately but significantly shorter in every one of the four CD4+ subsets. Still unanswered here is whether HLA type influences TCRB rearrangement.

CDR3 length: 15 amino acids. CDR1 GTSNPN and CDR2 SVGIG come from the germline V gene (reference sequence). V lost 0 bases, J lost 5 bases, and 9 bases stayed unmatched. The chain carries TRBV30 and TRBJ2-5, with 7 bases fitting TRBD1. The sequence was obtained from a woman between 18 and 29 years old with type 1 diabetes. Sequencing used central memory CD4+ T cells from blood. Here the CDR3 reads CAWSVRGQLSETQYF. The DNA of the CDR3 is TGTGCCTGGAGTGTAAGGGGACAGCTAAGCGAGACCCAGTACTTC.